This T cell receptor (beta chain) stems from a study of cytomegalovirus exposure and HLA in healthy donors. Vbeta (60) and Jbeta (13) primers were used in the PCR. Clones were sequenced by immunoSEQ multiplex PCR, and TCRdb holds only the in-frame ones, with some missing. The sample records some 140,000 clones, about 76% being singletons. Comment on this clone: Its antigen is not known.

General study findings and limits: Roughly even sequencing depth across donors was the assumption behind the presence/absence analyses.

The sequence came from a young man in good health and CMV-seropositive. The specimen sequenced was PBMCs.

The CDR3 reads CAISDVVATQETQYF. DNA for the CDR3: TGTGCCATCAGTGATGTAGTTGCCACCCAAGAGACCCAGTACTTC. The chain joins TRBV10-3 to TRBJ2-5, with unresolved D. CDR1 and CDR2 from the germline V gene are ENHRY and SYGVKD. The CDR3 covers 15 residues. Deletions cut 3 bases from V and 1 base from J, with 12 bases between.